This T cell receptor beta chain was sequenced for a study of blood T cell repertoires in COVID-19. Measured with immunoSEQ multiplex PCR; TCRdb has only the in-frame clones, and not every one. The sample records tens of thousands of clones, around nine tenths being singletons. V was trimmed by 2 bases and J by 7 bases, leaving 12 bases between them. This CDR3 has 15 residues. Germline CDR1 is ENHRY and CDR2 is SYGVKD. The origin of this receptor is a man between 70 and 80 years old with acute or convalescent COVID-19. This rearrangement joins TRBV10-3 to TRBJ1-6; D ambiguous. The sample was peripheral blood. In DNA, the CDR3 is TGTGCCATCAGTGAGGCCGGCGGCGACAATTCACCCCTCCACTTT. As protein: CAISEAGGDNSPLHF.